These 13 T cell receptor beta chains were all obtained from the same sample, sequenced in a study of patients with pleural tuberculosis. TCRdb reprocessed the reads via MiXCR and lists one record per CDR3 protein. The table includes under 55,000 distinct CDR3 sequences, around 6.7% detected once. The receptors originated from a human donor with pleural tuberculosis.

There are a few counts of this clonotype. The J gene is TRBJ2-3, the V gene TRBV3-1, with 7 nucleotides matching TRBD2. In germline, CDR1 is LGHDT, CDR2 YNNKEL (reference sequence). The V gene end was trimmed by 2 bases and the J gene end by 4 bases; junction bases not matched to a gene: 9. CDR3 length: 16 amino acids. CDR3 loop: CASSQPTRAGADTQYF. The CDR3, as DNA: TGTGCCAGCAGCCAACCTACCAGGGCGGGGGCAGATACGCAGTATTTT.

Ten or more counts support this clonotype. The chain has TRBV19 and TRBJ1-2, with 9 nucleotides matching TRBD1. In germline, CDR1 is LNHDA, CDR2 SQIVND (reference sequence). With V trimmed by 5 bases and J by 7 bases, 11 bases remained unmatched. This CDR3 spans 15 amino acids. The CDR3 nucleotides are TGTGCCAGTAGTGTAACTCCGGGACAGGGATTTGGCTACACCTTC. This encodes CASSVTPGQGFGYTF.

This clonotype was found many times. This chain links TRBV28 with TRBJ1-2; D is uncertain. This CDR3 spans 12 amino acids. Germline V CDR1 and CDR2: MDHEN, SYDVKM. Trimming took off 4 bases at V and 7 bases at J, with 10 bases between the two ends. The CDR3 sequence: CASSSQTGGYTF. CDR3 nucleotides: TGTGCCAGCAGTTCCCAGACGGGTGGCTACACCTTC.

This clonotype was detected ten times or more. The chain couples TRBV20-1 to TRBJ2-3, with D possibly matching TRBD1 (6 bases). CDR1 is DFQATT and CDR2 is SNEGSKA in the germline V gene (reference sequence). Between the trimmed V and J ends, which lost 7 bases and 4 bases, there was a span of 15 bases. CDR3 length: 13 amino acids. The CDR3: CSVRTVWADTQYF. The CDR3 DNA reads TGCAGTGTCCGGACAGTTTGGGCAGATACGCAGTATTTT.

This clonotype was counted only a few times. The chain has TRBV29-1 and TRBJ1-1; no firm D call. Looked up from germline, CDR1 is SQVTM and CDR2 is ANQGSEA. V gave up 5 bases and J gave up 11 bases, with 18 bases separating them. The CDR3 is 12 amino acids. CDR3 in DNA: TGCAGCGTTACAGTGGTCGAGGCCGCGGCTTTCTTT. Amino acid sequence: CSVTVVEAAAFF.

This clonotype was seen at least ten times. The CDR3 region is CASSYLGRAGELFF. The DNA of the CDR3 is TGTGCCAGCAGTTATTTGGGTAGGGCCGGGGAGCTGTTTTTT. The gene calls are TRBV6-2 or TRBV6-3 and TRBJ2-2; D not certain. This CDR3 comprises 14 residues. The ends were cut back, 3 bases at V and 6 bases at J, with 11 bases in the middle. Germline CDR1 reads MNHEY; CDR2 reads SVGEGT.

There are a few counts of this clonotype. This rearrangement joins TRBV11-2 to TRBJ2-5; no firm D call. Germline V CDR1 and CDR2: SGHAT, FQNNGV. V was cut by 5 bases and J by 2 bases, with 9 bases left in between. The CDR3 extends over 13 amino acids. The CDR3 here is CASSPPSQETQYF. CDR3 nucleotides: TGTGCCAGCAGCCCTCCAAGTCAAGAGACCCAGTACTTC.

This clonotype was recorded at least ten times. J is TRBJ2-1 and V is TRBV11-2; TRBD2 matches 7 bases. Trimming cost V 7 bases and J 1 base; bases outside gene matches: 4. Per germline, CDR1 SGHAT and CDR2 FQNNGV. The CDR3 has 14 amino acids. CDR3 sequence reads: CASNRLASYNEQFF. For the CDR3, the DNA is TGTGCCAGCAACCGACTAGCTTCCTACAATGAGCAGTTCTTC.

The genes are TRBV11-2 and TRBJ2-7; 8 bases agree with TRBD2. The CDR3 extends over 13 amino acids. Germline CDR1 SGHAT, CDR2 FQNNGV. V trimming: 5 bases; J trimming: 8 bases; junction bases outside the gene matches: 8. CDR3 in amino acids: CASSVTSVYKQYF. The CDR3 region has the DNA TGTGCCAGCAGCGTGACTAGCGTCTATAAGCAGTACTTC.

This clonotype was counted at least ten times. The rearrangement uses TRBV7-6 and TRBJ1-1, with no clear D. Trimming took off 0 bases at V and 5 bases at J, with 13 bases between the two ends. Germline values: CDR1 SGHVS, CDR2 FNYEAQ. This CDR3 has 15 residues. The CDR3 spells CASSLAGVEATEAFF. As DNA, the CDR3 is TGTGCCAGCAGCTTAGCTGGGGTAGAGGCTACTGAAGCTTTCTTT.

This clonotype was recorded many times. The DNA of the CDR3 is TGTGCCAGCAGTTACTTGGGACAGGGGGAAGAGACCCAGTACTTC. As protein: CASSYLGQGEETQYF. The chain employs TRBV6-2 or TRBV6-3 and TRBJ2-5; TRBD1 aligns across 11 bases. CDR3 length: 15 residues. J gave up 3 bases and V 1 base, and 1 base lay outside the gene matches. Germline CDR1 reads MNHEY; CDR2 reads SVGEGT.

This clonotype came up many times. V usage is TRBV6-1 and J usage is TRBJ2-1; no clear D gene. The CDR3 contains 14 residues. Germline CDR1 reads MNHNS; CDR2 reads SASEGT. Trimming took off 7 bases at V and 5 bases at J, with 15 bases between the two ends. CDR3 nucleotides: TGTGCCAGCACGTGGATCTCGCCTAACAATGAGCAGTTCTTC. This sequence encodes CASTWISPNNEQFF.

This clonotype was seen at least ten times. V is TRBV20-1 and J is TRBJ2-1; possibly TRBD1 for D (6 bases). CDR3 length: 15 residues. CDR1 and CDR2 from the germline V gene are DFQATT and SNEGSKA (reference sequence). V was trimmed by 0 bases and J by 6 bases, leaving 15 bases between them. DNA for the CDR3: TGCAGTGCTAGAGAGCGGCCAGGGGTCGGCAATGAGCAGTTCTTC. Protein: CSARERPGVGNEQFF.